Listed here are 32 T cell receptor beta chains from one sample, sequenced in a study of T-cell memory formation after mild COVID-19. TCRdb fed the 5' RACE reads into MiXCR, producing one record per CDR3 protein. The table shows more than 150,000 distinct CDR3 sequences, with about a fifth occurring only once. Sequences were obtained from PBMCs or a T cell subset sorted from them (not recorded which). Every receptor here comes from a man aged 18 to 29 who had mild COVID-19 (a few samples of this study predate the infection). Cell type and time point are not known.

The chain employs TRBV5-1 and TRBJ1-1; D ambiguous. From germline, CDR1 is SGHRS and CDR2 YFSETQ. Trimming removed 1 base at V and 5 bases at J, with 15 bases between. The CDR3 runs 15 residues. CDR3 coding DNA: TGCGCCAGCAGCTTGTGGGGAGGGTCGGGTACTGAAGCTTTCTTT. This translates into CASSLWGGSGTEAFF.

CDR3 protein: CASSDQTRNTDTQYF. The CDR3 DNA reads as TGTGCCAGCAGTGACCAGACTAGGAACACAGATACGCAGTATTTT. This chain joins TRBV12-3 or TRBV12-4 and TRBJ2-3, with a tentative D call TRBD2 (6 bases). This CDR3 has 15 residues. V lost 5 bases and J lost 2, with 14 bases in between.

CDR3 region: CASSWKAGGSNEKLFF. The DNA for the CDR3 is TGCGCCAGCAGCTGGAAGGCAGGGGGCTCGAATGAAAAACTGTTTTTT. The chain has TRBV5-1 and TRBJ1-4, with 8 bases that match TRBD1. Germline CDR1 reads SGHRS; CDR2 reads YFSETQ. The CDR3 spans 16 residues. V trimming: 3 bases; J trimming: 5 bases; junction bases outside the gene matches: 9.

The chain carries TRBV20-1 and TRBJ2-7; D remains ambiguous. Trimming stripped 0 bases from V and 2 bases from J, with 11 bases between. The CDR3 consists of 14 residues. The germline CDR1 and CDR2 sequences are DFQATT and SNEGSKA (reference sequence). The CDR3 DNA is TGCAGTGCTAGAGAGGGCCGAGGAACCTACGAGCAGTACTTC. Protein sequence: CSAREGRGTYEQYF.

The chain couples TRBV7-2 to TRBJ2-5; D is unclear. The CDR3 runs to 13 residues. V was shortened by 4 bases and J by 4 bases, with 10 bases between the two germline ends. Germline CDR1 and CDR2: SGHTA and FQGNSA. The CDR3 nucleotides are TGTGCCAGCAGCTCCACTAACACAGAGACCCAGTACTTC. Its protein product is CASSSTNTETQYF.

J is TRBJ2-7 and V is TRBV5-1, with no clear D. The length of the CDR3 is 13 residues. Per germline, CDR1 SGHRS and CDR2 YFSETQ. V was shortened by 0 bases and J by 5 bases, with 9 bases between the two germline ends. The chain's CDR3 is CASSLVLSHEQYF. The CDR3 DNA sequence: TGCGCCAGCAGCTTGGTACTATCGCACGAGCAGTACTTC.

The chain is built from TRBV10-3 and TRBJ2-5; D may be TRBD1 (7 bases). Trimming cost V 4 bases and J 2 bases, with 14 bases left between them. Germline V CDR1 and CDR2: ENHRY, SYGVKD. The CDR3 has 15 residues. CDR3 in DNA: TGTGCCATCAGTGTCGGAGGGACAGAGCAAGAGACCCAGTACTTC. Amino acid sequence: CAISVGGTEQETQYF.

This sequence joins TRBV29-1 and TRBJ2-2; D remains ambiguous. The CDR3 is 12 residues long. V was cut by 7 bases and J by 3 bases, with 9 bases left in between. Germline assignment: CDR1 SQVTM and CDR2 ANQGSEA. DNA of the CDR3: TGCAGCGGTCAACGGGACACCGGGGAGCTGTTTTTT. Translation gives CSGQRDTGELFF.

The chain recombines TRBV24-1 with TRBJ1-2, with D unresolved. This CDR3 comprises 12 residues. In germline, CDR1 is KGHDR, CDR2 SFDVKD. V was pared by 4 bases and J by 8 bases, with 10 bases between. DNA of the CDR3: TGTGCCACCAGTGACACTGGTGGGGGCTACACCTTC. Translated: CATSDTGGGYTF.

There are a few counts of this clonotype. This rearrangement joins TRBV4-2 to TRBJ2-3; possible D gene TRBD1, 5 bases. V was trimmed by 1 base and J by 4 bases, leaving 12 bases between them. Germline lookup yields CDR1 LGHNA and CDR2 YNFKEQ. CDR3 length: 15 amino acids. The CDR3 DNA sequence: TGTGCCAGCAGCCAAGGGGGCGCCGGTGCAGATACGCAGTATTTT. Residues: CASSQGGAGADTQYF.

CDR3 DNA sequence: TGTGCCAGCAGCAAAGCCCGGGGTCCGTACAATGAGCAGTTCTTC. This gives the protein CASSKARGPYNEQFF. The V and J genes are TRBV21-1 and TRBJ2-1; TRBD1, as called in the table, went unchecked against the DNA. TRBV21-1 is deemed a pseudogene. The CDR3 has 15 amino acids.

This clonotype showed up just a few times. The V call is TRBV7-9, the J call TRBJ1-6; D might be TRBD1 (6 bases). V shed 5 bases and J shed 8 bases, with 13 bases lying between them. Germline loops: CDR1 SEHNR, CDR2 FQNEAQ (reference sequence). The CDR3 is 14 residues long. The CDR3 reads CASSPRGADSPLHF. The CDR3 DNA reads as TGTGCCAGCAGCCCCCGGGGGGCTGATTCACCCCTCCACTTT.

The CDR3 nucleotides are TGTGCCAGCAGCTTACCCGGACAGGGGTCAATTCACGGAAAGACCCAGTACTTC. This translates into CASSLPGQGSIHGKTQYF. This sequence joins TRBV7-6 and TRBJ2-5; 9 nucleotides line up with TRBD1. Trimming removed 2 bases from V and 6 bases from J; junction bases left unmatched: 16. This CDR3 has 18 amino acids. The germline V gene has CDR1 SGHVS and CDR2 FNYEAQ.

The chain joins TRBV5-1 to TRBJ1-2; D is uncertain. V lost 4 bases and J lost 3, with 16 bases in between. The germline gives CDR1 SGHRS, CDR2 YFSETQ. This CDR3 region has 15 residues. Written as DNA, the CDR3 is TGCGCCAGCAGCCCGGGCCAAAATCCCTACTATGGCTACACCTTC. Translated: CASSPGQNPYYGYTF. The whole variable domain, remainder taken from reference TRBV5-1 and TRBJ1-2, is KAGVTQTPRYLIKTRGQQVTLSCSPISGHRSVSWYQQTPGQGLQFLFEYFSETQRNKGNFPGRFSGRQFSNSRSEMNVSTLELGDSALYLCASSPGQNPYYGYTFGSGTRLTVV.

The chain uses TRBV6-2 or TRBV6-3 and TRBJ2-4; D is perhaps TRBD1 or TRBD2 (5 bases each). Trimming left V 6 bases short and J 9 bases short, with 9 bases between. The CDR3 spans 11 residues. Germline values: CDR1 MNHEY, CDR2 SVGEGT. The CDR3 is CASRKGSIQYF. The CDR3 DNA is TGTGCCAGCAGGAAGGGGAGCATTCAGTACTTC.

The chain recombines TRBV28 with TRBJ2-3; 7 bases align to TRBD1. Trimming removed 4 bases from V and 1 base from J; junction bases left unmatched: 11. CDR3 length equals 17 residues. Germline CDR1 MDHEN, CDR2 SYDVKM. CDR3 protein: CASSYDGQDIRTDTQYF. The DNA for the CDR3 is TGTGCCAGCAGTTACGACGGACAGGACATCCGCACAGATACGCAGTATTTT.

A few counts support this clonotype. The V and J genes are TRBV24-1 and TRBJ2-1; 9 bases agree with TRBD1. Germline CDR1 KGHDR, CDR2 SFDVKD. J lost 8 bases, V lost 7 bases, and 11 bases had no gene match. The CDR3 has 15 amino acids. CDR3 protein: CATSPRGQGEHEQFF. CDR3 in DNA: TGTGCCACCAGCCCCCGGGGACAGGGTGAACATGAGCAGTTCTTC.

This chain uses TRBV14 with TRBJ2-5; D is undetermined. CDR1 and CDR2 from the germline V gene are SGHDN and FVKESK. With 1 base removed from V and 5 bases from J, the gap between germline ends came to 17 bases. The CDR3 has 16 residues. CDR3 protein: CASSQGRARGVETQYF. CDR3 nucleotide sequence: TGTGCCAGCAGCCAAGGACGGGCAAGAGGAGTCGAGACCCAGTACTTC.

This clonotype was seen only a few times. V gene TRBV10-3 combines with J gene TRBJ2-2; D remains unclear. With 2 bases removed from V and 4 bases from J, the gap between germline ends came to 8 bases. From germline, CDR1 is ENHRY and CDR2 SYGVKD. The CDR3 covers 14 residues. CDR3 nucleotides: TGTGCCATCAGTGAGACGGAGATCACCGGGGAGCTGTTTTTT. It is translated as CAISETEITGELFF.

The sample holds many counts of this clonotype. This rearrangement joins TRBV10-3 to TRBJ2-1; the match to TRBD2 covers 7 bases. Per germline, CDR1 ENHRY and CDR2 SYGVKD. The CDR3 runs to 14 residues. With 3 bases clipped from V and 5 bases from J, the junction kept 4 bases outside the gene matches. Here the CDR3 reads CAISDPGGDNEQFF. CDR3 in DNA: TGTGCCATCAGTGACCCTGGGGGGGACAATGAGCAGTTCTTC.

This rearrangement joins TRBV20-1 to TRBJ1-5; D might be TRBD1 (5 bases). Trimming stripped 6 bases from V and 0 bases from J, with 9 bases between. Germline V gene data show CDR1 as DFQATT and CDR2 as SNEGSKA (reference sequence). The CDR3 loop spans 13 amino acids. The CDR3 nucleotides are TGCAGTGCAAGACAGCATAGCAATCAGCCCCAGCATTTT. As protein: CSARQHSNQPQHF.

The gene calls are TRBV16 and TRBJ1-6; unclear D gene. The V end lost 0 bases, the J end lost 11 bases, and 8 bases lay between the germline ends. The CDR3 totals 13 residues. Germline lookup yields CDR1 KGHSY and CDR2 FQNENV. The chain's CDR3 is CASSQSPGAPLHF. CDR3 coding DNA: TGTGCCAGCAGCCAATCCCCTGGCGCACCCCTCCACTTT.

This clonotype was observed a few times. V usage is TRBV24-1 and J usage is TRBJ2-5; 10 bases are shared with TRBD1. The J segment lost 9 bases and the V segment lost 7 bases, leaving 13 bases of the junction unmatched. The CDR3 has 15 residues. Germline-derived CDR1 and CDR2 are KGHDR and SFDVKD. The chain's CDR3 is CATSQPGQGREAQYF. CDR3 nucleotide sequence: TGTGCCACCAGCCAACCGGGACAGGGGAGGGAGGCCCAGTACTTC.

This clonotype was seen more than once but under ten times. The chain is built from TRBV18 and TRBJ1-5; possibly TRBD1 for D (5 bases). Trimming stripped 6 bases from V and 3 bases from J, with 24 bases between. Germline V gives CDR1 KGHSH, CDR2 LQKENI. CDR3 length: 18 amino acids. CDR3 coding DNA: TGTGCCAGCTCTCCGAGTATAGGGACCGCGACCCTCAATCAGCCCCAGCATTTT. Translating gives CASSPSIGTATLNQPQHF.

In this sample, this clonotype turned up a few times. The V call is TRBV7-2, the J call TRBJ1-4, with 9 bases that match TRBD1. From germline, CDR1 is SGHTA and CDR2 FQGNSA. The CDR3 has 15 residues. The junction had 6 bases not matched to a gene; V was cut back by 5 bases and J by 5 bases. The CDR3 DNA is TGTGCCAGCAGCCCCCCCGGGACAGGGAATGAAAAACTGTTTTTT. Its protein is CASSPPGTGNEKLFF. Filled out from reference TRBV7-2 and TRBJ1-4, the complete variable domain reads GAGVSQSPSNKVTEKGKDVELRCDPISGHTALYWYRQSLGQGLEFLIYFQGNSAPDKSGLPSDRFSAERTGGSVSTLTIQRTQQEDSAVYLCASSPPGTGNEKLFFGSGTQLSVL.

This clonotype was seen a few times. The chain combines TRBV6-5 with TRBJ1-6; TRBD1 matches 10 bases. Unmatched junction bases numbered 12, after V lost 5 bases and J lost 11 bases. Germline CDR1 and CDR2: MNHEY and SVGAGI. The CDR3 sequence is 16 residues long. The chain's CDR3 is CASSRSGTGVSAPLHF. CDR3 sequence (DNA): TGTGCCAGCAGTCGCTCCGGGACAGGGGTATCAGCACCCCTCCACTTT.

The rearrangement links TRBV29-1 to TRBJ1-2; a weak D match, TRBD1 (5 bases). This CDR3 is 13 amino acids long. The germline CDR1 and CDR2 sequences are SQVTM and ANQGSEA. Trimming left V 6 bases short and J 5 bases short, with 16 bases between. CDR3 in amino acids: CSVWSGQTYGYTF. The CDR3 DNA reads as TGCAGCGTCTGGTCGGGGCAGACATATGGCTACACCTTC.

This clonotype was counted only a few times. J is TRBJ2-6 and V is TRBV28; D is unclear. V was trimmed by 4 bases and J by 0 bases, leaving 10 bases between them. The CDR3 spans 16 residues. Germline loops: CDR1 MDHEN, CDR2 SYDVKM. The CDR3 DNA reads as TGTGCCAGCAGTTCCCCTCCCGCCTCTGGGGCCAACGTCCTGACTTTC. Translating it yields CASSSPPASGANVLTF.

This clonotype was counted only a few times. The CDR3, as DNA: TGCGCCAGCAGCTTGGTGGCAGGGGGAAGCACCGGGGAGCTGTTTTTT. Translating gives CASSLVAGGSTGELFF. The genes are TRBV5-1 and TRBJ2-2, with 7 bases matching TRBD1. The CDR3 has 16 amino acids. In germline, CDR1 is SGHRS, CDR2 YFSETQ. Unmatched junction bases numbered 6, after V lost 0 bases and J lost 4 bases.

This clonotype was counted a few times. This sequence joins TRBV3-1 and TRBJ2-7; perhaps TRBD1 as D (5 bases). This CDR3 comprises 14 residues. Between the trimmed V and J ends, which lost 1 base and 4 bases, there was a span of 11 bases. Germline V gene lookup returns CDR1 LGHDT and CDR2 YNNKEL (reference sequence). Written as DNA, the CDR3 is TGTGCCAGCAGCCAAGGAAACAGGTTTTACGAGCAGTACTTC. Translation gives CASSQGNRFYEQYF.

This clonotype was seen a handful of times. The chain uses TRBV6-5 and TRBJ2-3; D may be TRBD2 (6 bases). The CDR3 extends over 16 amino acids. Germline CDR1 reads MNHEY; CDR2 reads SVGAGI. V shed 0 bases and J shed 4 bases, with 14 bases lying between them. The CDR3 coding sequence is TGTGCCAGCAGTTACTCGATTGAGGGGACTTCAGATACGCAGTATTTT. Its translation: CASSYSIEGTSDTQYF.

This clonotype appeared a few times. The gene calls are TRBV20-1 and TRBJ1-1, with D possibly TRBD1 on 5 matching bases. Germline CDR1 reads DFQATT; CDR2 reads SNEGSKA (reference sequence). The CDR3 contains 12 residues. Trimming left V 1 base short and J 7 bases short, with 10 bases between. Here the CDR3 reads CSARAPGGEAFF. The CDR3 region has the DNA TGCAGTGCTAGAGCCCCCGGGGGTGAAGCTTTCTTT.